This T cell receptor beta chain was recorded in a study of blood T cell repertoires in COVID-19. Germline assignment: CDR1 SGHKS and CDR2 YYEKEE (reference sequence). There are 15 residues in the CDR3. Trimming stripped 4 bases from V and 4 bases from J, with 12 bases between. The repertoire was sequenced with immunoSEQ multiplex PCR; TCRdb's copy has only in-frame clones and lacks some. Of about 280,000 clones listed, almost 85% are singletons. The chain carries TRBV5-5 and TRBJ2-6; D gene uncertain. Sequenced: peripheral blood. The receptor was derived from a man over 45 with active or convalescent COVID-19. The CDR3 spells CASSLSSLGANVLTF. The CDR3 region has the DNA TGTGCCAGCAGCCTATCCTCTCTAGGGGCCAACGTCCTGACTTTC. The full variable domain, with the rest looked up from reference TRBV5-5 and TRBJ2-6, is DAGVTQSPTHLIKTRGQQVTLRCSPISGHKSVSWYQQVLGQGPQFIFQYYEKEERGRGNFPDRFSARQFPNYSSELNVNALLLGDSALYLCASSLSSLGANVLTFGAGSRLTVL.